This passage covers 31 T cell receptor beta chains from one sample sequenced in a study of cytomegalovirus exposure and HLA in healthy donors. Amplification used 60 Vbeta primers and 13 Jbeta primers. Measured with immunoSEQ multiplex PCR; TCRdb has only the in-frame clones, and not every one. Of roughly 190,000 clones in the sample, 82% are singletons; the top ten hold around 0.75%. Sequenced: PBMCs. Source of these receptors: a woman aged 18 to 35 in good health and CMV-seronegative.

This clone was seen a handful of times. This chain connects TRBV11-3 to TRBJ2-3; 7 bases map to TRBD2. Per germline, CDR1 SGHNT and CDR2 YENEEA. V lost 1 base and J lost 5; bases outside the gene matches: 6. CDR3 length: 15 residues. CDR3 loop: CASSLVAGAGDTQYF. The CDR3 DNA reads TGTGCCAGCAGCTTAGTGGCGGGAGCCGGAGATACGCAGTATTTT. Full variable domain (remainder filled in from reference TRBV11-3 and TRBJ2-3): EAGVVQSPRYKIIEKKQPVAFWCNPISGHNTLYWYLQNLGQGPELLIRYENEEAVDDSQLPKDRFSAERLKGVDSTLKIQPAELGDSAVYLCASSLVAGAGDTQYFGPGTRLTVL.

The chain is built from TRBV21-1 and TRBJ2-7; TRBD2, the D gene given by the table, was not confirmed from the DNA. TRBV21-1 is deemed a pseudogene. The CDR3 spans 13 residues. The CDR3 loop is CASSNRDYYEQYF. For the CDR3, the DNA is TGTGCCAGCAGCAACAGGGACTACTACGAGCAGTACTTC.

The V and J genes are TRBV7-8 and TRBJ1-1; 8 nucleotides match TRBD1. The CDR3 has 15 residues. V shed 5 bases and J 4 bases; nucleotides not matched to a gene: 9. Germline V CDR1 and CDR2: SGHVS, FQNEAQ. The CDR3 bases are TGTGCCAGCAGCGCCCGGGACAGGATAAGCACTGAAGCTTTCTTT. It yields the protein CASSARDRISTEAFF.

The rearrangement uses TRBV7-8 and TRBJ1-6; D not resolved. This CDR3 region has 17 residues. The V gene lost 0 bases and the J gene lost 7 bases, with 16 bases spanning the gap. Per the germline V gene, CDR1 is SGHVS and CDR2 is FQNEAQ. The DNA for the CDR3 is TGTGCCAGCAGCTTAGCAATGGCGGGGAGCCTGAATTCACCCCTCCACTTT. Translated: CASSLAMAGSLNSPLHF. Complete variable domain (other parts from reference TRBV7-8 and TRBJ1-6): GAGVSQSPRYKVAKRGQDVALRCDPISGHVSLFWYQQALGQGPEFLTYFQNEAQLDKSGLPSDRFFAERPEGSVSTLKIQRTQQEDSAVYLCASSLAMAGSLNSPLHFGNGTRLTVT.

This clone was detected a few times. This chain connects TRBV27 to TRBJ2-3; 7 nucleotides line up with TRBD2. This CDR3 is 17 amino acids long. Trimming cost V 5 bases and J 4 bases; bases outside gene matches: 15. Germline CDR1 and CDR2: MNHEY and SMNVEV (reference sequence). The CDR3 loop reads CASSPSRVAGFSDTQYF. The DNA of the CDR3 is TGTGCCAGCAGTCCCTCCCGGGTAGCGGGTTTTTCAGATACGCAGTATTTT.

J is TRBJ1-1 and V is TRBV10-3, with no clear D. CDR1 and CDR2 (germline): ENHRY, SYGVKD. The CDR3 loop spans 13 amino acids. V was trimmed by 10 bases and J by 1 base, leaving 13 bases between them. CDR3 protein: CASGFRGNTEAFF. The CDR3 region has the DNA TGTGCCAGCGGATTCCGGGGGAACACTGAAGCTTTCTTT.

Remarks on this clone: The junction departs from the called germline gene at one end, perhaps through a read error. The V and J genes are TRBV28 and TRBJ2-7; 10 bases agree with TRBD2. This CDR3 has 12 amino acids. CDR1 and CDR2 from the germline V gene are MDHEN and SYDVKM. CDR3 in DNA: TGTGCCAGCAGTCCCCCGGGACTAGCGCTCTTCTTC. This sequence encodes CASSPPGLALFF.

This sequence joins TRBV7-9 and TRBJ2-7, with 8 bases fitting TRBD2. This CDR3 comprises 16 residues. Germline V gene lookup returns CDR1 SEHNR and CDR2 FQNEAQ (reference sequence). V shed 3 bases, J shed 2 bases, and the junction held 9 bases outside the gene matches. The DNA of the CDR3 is TGTGCCAGCAGCTTTGGGGGGCTAGCGGGTCCCTACGAGCAGTACTTC. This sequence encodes CASSFGGLAGPYEQYF.

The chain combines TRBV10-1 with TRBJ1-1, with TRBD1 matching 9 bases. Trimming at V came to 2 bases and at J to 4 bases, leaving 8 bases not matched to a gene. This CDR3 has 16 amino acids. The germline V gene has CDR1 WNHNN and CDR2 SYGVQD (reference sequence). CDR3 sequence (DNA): TGCGCCAGCAGTGAGCTCCCCTCGGGACAGGGCACTGAAGCTTTCTTT. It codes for CASSELPSGQGTEAFF.

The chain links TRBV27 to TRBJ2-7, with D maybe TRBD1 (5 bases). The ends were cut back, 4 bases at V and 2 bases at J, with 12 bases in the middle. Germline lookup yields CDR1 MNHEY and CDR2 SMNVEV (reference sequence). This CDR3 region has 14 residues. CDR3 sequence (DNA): TGTGCCAGCAGTTGGGATGGGGCCCCCTACGAGCAGTACTTC. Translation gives CASSWDGAPYEQYF.

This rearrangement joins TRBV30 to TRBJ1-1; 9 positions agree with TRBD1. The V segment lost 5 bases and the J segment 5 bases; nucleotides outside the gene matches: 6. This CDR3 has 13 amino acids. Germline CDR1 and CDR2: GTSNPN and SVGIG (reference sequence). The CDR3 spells CAWAGTGRTEAFF. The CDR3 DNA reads TGTGCCTGGGCCGGGACAGGGCGGACTGAAGCTTTCTTT.

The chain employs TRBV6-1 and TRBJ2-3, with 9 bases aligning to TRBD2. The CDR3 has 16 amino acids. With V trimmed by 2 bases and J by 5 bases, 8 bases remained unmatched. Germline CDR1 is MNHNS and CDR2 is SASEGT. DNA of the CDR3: TGTGCCAGCAGTGAATATGGCGGGGGGGCAGGAGATACGCAGTATTTT. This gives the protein CASSEYGGGAGDTQYF.

CDR3 amino acids: CASSSRDSNQPQHF. The CDR3 DNA is TGTGCCAGCAGTTCCCGGGACAGTAATCAGCCCCAGCATTTT. The chain is built from TRBV6-5 and TRBJ1-5; 7 bases match TRBD1. From germline, CDR1 is MNHEY and CDR2 SVGAGI. Germline trimming cut 4 bases from V and 4 bases from J; bases unmatched to any gene: 4. The CDR3 extends over 14 amino acids.

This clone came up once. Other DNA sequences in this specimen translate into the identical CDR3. CDR3 amino acids: CASSRGGGNYGYTF. The CDR3 nucleotides read TGTGCCAGCAGCAGGGGAGGGGGAAACTATGGCTACACCTTC. This chain connects TRBV6-5 to TRBJ1-2; a possible D gene is TRBD1 (6 bases). This CDR3 has 14 amino acids. Germline-derived CDR1 and CDR2 are MNHEY and SVGAGI. The ends were cut back, 6 bases at V and 2 bases at J, with 13 bases in the middle.

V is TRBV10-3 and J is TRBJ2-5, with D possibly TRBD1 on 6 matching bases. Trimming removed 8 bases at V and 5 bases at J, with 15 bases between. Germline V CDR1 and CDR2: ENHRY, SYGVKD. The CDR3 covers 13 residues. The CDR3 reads CAISWNREETQYF. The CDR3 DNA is TGTGCCATCTCTTGGAACAGGGAGGAGACCCAGTACTTC.

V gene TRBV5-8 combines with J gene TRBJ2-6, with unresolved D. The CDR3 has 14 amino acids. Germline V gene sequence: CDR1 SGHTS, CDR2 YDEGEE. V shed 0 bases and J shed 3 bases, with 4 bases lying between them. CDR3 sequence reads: CASSLALGANVLTF. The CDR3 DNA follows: TGTGCCAGCAGCTTGGCCCTTGGGGCCAACGTCCTGACTTTC. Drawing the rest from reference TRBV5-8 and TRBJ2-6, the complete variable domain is EAGVTQSPTHLIKTRGQQATLRCSPISGHTSVYWYQQALGLGLQFLLWYDEGEERNRGNFPPRFSGRQFPNYSSELNVNALELEDSALYLCASSLALGANVLTFGAGSRLTVL.

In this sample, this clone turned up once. This CDR3 is CASSIGGETQYF. The CDR3 DNA reads as TGTGCCAGTAGTATCGGCGGGGAGACCCAGTACTTC. This chain links TRBV19 with TRBJ2-5, with TRBD2 as a possible D gene (5 bases). Trimming stripped 3 bases from V and 5 bases from J, with 7 bases between. In germline, CDR1 is LNHDA, CDR2 SQIVND (reference sequence). The CDR3 runs to 12 residues.

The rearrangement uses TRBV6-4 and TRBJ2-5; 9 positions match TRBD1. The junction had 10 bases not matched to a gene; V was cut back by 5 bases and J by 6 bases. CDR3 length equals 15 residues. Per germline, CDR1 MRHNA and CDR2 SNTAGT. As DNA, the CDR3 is TGTGCCAGCAGTTCGGGGGACAGGGAAGAAAAGACCCAGTACTTC. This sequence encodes CASSSGDREEKTQYF.

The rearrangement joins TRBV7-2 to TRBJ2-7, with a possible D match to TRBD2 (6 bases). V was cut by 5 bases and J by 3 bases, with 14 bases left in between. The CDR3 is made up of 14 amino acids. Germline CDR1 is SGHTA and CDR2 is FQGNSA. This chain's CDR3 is CASSLGPGDYEQYF. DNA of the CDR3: TGTGCCAGCAGCCTAGGGCCGGGAGACTACGAGCAGTACTTC. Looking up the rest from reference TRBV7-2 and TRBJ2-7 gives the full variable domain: GAGVSQSPSNKVTEKGKDVELRCDPISGHTALYWYRQSLGQGLEFLIYFQGNSAPDKSGLPSDRFSAERTGGSVSTLTIQRTQQEDSAVYLCASSLGPGDYEQYFGPGTRLTVT.

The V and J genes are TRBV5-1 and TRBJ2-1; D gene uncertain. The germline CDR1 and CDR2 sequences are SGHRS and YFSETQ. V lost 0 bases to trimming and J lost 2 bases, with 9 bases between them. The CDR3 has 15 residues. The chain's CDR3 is CASSLGIATYNEQFF. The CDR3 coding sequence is TGCGCCAGCAGCTTGGGGATAGCTACCTACAATGAGCAGTTCTTC.

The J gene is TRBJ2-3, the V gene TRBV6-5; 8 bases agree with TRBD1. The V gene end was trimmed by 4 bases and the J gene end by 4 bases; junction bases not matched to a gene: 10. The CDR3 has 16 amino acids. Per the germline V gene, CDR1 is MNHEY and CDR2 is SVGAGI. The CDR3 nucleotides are TGTGCCAGCAGTTTTAATGGACAGGGAGCAGCAGATACGCAGTATTTT. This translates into CASSFNGQGAADTQYF.

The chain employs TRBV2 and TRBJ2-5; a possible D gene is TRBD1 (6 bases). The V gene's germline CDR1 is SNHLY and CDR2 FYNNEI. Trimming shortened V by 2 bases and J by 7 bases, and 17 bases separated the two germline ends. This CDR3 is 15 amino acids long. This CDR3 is CASSEWGQTQGTQYF. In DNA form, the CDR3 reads TGTGCCAGCAGTGAATGGGGGCAGACCCAGGGGACCCAGTACTTC.

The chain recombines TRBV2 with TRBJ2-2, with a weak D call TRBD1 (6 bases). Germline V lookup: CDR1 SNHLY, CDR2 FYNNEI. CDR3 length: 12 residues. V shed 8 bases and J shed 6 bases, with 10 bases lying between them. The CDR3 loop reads CASRGGPGELFF. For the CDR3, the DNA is TGTGCCAGCCGAGGGGGACCCGGGGAGCTGTTTTTT.

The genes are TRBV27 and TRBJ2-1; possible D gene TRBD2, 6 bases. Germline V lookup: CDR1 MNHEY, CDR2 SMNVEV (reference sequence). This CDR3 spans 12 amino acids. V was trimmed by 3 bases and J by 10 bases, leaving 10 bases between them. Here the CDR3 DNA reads TGTGCCAGCAGTTTTAGGCGGGACGAGCAGTTCTTC. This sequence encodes CASSFRRDEQFF.

The CDR3 protein is CASRRQGDNTEAFF. CDR3 bases: TGTGCCAGTCGCCGACAGGGGGACAACACTGAAGCTTTCTTT. The V gene is TRBV19, the J gene TRBJ1-1; 9 bases are shared with TRBD1. The length of the CDR3 is 14 residues. J was trimmed by 2 bases and V by 8 bases; bases with no gene match: 6. From germline, CDR1 is LNHDA and CDR2 SQIVND (reference sequence).

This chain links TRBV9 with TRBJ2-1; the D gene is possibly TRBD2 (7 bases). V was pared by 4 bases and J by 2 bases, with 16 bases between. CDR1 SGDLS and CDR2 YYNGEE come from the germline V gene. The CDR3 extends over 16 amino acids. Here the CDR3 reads CASSPSGGAAYNEQFF. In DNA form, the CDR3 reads TGTGCCAGCAGCCCAAGTGGGGGGGCCGCCTACAATGAGCAGTTCTTC.

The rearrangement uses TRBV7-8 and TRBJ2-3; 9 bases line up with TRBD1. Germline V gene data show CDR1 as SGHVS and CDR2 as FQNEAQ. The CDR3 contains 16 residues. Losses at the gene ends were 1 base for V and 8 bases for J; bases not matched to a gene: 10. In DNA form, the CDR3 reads TGTGCCAGCAGCTTAGATGCGGGACAGGGTTTGGTTACGCAGTATTTT. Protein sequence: CASSLDAGQGLVTQYF. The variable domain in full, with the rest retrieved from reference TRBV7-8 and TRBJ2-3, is GAGVSQSPRYKVAKRGQDVALRCDPISGHVSLFWYQQALGQGPEFLTYFQNEAQLDKSGLPSDRFFAERPEGSVSTLKIQRTQQEDSAVYLCASSLDAGQGLVTQYFGPGTRLTVL.

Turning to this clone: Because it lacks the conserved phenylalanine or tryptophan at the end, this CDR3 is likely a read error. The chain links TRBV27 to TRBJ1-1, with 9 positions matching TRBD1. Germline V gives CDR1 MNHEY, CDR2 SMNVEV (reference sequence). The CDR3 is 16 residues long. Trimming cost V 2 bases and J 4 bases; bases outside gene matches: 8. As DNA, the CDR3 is TGTGCCAGCAGTTTAGACCCACAGGGGGCGGCCACTGAAGCTTTCCTT. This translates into CASSLDPQGAATEAFL.

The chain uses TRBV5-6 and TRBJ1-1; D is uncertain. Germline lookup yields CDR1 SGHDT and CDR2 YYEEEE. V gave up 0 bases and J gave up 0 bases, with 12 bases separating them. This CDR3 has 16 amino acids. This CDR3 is CASSLAGSVMNTEAFF. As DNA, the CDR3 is TGTGCCAGCAGCTTGGCCGGGAGCGTTATGAACACTGAAGCTTTCTTT.

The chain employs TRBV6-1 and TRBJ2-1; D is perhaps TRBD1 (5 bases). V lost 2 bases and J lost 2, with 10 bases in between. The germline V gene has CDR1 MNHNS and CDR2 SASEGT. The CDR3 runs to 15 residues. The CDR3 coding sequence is TGTGCCAGCAGTGAATGGGGCTTTACCTACAATGAGCAGTTCTTC. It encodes CASSEWGFTYNEQFF.

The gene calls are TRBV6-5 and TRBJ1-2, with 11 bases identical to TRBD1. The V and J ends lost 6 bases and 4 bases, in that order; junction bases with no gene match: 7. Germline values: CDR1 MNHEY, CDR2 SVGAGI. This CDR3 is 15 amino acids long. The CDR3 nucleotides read TGTGCCAGCAGCTTTGGGACAGGGGGGGGCTATGGCTACACCTTC. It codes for CASSFGTGGGYGYTF.